What follows describes a single T cell receptor (beta chain). While infection was still active, Seattle patients were enrolled and then followed longitudinally. There are 14 residues in the CDR3. V gave up 4 bases and J gave up 4 bases; unmatched junction bases: 6. Germline V gene data show CDR1 as SGHTS and CDR2 as YDEGEE. This specimen comes from a study of blood T cell repertoires in COVID-19. Study-level information: From the United States, Italy and Spain came samples of acute and convalescent COVID-19.

Repertoires were generated with immunoSEQ multiplex PCR, while TCRdb's copy carries only in-frame clones and drops some. The sample comprises 200,000 to 250,000 clones, just under 90% of which are singletons, and roughly 2.5% rests with the top ten. The chain couples TRBV5-8 to TRBJ1-1; 8 nucleotides match TRBD1. The receptor was derived from a man between 25 and 39 years old with COVID-19, enrolled during active disease. Sequencing was done on a sample of peripheral blood. This CDR3 is CASSKRDRFTEAFF. CDR3 coding DNA: TGTGCCAGCAGCAAACGGGACAGGTTCACTGAAGCTTTCTTT.